This T cell receptor (beta chain) was found in a study of blood T cell repertoires in COVID-19. As for the study in general: T cells, B-cell-depleted T cells, or PBMCs supplied cDNA or gDNA.

Per the germline V gene, CDR1 is SGHRS and CDR2 is YFSETQ. The CDR3 spans 14 residues. Germline trimming cut 0 bases from V and 4 bases from J; bases unmatched to any gene: 0. Original handling: Nucleated cell counts were estimated from reference gene primer amplification. Profiled with immunoSEQ multiplex PCR; TCRdb holds only in-frame clones, not every one. V, J and clone size derive from that table, while D and trimming were established from the DNA sequence. The sample contains a few hundred thousand clones, about 80% of which appear only once. This clonotype originated in a man of 80 years or more with acute or convalescent COVID-19. Sequencing was performed on peripheral blood. The chain has TRBV5-1 and TRBJ1-4; 7 bases line up with TRBD1. The CDR3 DNA sequence: TGCGCCAGCAGCTTGGGACAGGGTAATGAAAAACTGTTTTTT. Translating it yields CASSLGQGNEKLFF.